The count of the clone carrying this TCR beta chain is one. Its specificity is unknown. The method was immunoSEQ multiplex PCR; TCRdb's version includes in-frame clones alone and lacks a portion of them. The sample lists roughly 50,000 clones, 65% to 85% occurring once. These data come from a study of radiotherapy plus CTLA-4 blockade in lung cancer. Across the whole study: An objective response was seen in around a sixth of patients, and disease control in 25% to 40%. Broader study findings: According to reports, early shifts in blood T cell clones, alongside interferon-beta, forecast response most accurately. Radiotherapy was combined with ipilimumab, and tumor-derived TCR clones then expanded in blood.

Alongside CTLA-4 blockade with ipilimumab, patients with chemo-refractory metastatic non-small-cell lung cancer received focal radiation. This receptor was identified in a human donor with non-small cell lung cancer who had stable disease on radiotherapy plus ipilimumab. Sequenced here: peripheral blood, sampled from a patient treated with radiotherapy plus ipilimumab.

CDR3 region: CASSRDSYEQYF. The CDR3 nucleotides read TGCGCCAGCAGCCGAGACTCCTACGAGCAGTACTTC. V usage is TRBV5-1 and J usage is TRBJ2-7; D unclear. Germline V gives CDR1 SGHRS, CDR2 YFSETQ. The V gene lost 4 bases and the J gene lost 0 bases, with 5 bases spanning the gap. CDR3 length equals 12 residues.